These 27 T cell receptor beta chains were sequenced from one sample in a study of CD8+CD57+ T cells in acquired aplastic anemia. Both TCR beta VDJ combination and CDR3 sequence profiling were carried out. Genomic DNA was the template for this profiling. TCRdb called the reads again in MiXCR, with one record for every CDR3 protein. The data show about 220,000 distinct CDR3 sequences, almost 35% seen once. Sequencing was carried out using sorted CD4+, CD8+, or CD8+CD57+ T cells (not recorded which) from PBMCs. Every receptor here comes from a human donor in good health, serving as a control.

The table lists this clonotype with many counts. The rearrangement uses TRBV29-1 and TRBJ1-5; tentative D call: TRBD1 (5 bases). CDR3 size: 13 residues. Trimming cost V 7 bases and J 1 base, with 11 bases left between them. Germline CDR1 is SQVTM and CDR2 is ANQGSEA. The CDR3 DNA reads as TGCAGCGCCGTCGGGGGGAGCAATCAGCCCCAGCATTTT. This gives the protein CSAVGGSNQPQHF.

In DNA form, the CDR3 reads TGTGCCAGCAGCCAAGCGATGGGGGGGGCGAGCGGCTACACCTTC. Translating gives CASSQAMGGASGYTF. The rearrangement uses TRBV3-1 and TRBJ1-2; D is possibly TRBD1 (6 bases). This CDR3 has 15 amino acids. Germline V gives CDR1 LGHDT, CDR2 YNNKEL (reference sequence). V lost 1 base to trimming and J lost 8 bases, with 17 bases between them.

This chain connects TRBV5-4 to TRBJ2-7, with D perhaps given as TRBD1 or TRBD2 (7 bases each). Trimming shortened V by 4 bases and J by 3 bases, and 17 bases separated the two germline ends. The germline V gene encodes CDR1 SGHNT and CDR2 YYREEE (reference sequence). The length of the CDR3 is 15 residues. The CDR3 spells CASSLMAGGDYEQYF. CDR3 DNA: TGTGCCAGCAGCCTAATGGCAGGGGGGGACTACGAGCAGTACTTC.

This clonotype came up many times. The CDR3 sequence: CASSFDSSNSPLHF. CDR3 DNA sequence: TGCGCCAGCAGCTTTGACAGCAGTAATTCACCCCTCCACTTT. This chain connects TRBV5-1 to TRBJ1-6; a weak D match, TRBD1 (5 bases). The V end was cut by 2 bases, the J end by 6 bases, with 9 bases between. The germline gives CDR1 SGHRS, CDR2 YFSETQ. The CDR3 has 14 amino acids.

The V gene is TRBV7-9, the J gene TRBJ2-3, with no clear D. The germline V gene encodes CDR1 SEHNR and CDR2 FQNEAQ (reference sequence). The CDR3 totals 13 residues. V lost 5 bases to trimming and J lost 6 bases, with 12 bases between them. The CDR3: CASSLRLGDTQYF. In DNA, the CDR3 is TGTGCCAGCAGCCTAAGGTTGGGTGATACGCAGTATTTT.

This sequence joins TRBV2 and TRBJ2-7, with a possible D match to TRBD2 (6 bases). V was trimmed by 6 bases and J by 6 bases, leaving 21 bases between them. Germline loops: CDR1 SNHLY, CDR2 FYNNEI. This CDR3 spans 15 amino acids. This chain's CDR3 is CASRYNGGPSGEQYF. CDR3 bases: TGTGCCAGCAGATATAACGGAGGGCCGTCAGGCGAGCAGTACTTC.

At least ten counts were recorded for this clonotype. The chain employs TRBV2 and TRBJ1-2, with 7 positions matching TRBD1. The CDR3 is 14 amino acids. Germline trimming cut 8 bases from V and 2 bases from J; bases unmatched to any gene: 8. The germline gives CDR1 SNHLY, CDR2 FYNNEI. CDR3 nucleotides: TGTGCCAGCGTGACGACAGGGCTCAACTATGGCTACACCTTC. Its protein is CASVTTGLNYGYTF. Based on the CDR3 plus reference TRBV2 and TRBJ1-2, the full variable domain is EPEVTQTPSHQVTQMGQEVILRCVPISNHLYFYWYRQILGQKVEFLVSFYNNEISEKSEIFDDQFSVERPDGSNFTLKIRSTKLEDSAMYFCASVTTGLNYGYTFGSGTRLTVV.

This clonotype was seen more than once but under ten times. The CDR3 is CASSWGTGDTGELFF. The CDR3 nucleotides read TGTGCCAGCAGTTGGGGGACAGGCGACACCGGGGAGCTGTTTTTT. The chain is built from TRBV12-3 or TRBV12-4 and TRBJ2-2, with 8 bases fitting TRBD1. The V and J ends lost 4 bases and 3 bases, in that order; junction bases with no gene match: 4. The CDR3 contains 15 residues.

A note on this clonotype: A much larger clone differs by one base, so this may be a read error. The CDR3 DNA is TGTGCCAGCAGGGGTCCCGGGAGTCCCAACGAGCAGTACTTC. Translation gives CASRGPGSPNEQYF. The chain has TRBV4-2 and TRBJ2-7, with D possibly TRBD2 on 6 matching bases. Per germline, CDR1 LGHNA and CDR2 YNFKEQ. CDR3 length: 14 amino acids. Trimming removed 6 bases at V and 5 bases at J, with 17 bases between.

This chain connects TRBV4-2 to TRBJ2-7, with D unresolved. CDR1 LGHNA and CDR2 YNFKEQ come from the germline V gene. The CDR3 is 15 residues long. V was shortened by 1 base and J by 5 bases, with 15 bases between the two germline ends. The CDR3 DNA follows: TGTGCCAGCAGCCAAGGGTTGATGGGGAATAACGAGCAGTACTTC. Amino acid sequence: CASSQGLMGNNEQYF.

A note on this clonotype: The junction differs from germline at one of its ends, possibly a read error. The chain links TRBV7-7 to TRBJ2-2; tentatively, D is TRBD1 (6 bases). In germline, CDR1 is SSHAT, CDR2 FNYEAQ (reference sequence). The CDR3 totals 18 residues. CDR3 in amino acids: CASRLAGTLRPNTGELFF. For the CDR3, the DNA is TGTGCCAGCCGCTTAGCCGGGACACTGCGTCCGAACACCGGGGAGCTGTTTTTT.

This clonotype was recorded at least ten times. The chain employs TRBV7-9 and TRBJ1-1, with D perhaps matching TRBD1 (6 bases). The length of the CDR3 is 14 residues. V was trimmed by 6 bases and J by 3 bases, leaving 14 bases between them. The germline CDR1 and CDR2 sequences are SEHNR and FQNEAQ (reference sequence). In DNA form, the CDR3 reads TGTGCCAGCAGGCCACAGGGCCGGGACACTGAAGCTTTCTTT. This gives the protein CASRPQGRDTEAFF.

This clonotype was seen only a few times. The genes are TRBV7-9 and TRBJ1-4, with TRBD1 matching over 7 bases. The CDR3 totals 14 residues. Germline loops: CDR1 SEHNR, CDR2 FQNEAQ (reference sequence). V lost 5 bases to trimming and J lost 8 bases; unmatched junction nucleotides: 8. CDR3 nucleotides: TGTGCCAGCAGCCCTGGAGGGGACAGAGAAAAACTGTTTTTT. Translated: CASSPGGDREKLFF.

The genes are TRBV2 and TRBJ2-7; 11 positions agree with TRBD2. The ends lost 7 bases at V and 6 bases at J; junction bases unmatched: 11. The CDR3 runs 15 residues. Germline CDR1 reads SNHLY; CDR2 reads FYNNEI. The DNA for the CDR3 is TGTGCCAGCAACAGGGGTAGCGGGAGGGCCATCGAGCAGTACTTC. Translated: CASNRGSGRAIEQYF.

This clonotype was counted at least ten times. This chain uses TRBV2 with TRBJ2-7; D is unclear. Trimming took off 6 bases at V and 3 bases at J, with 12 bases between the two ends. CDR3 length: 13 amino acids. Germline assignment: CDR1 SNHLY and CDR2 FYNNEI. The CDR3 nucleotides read TGTGCCAGCAGCGTTGAACTCATCTACGAGCAGTACTTC. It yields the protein CASSVELIYEQYF.

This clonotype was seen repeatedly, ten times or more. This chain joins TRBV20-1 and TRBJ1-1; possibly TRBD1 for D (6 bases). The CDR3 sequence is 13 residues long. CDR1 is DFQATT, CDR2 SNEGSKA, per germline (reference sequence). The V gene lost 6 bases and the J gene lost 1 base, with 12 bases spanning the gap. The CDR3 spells CSAPRQENTEAFF. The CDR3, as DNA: TGCAGTGCCCCCCGACAGGAGAACACTGAAGCTTTCTTT.

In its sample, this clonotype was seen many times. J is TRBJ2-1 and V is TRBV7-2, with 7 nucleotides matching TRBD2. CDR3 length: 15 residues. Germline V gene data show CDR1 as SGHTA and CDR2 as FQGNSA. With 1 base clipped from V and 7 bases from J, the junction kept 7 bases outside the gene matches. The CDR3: CASSLGTSSRNEQFF. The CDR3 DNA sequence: TGTGCCAGCAGCTTAGGGACTAGTTCTCGGAATGAGCAGTTCTTC.

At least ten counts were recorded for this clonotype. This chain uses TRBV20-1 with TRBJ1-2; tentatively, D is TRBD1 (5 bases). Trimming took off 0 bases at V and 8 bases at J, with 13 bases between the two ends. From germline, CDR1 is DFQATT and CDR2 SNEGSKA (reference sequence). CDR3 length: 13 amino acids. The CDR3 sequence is CSARDRQGSGYTF. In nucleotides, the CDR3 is TGCAGTGCTAGAGATAGGCAGGGTTCGGGCTACACCTTC.

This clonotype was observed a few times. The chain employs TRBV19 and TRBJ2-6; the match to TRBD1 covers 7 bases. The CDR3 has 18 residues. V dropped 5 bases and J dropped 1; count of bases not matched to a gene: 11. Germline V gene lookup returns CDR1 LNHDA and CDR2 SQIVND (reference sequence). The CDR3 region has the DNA TGTGCCAGTAGTTTTCGGACAGGCTCCTTTTCTGGGGCCAACGTCCTGACTTTC. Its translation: CASSFRTGSFSGANVLTF. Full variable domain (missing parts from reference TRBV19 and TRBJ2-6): DGGITQSPKYLFRKEGQNVTLSCEQNLNHDAMYWYRQDPGQGLRLIYYSQIVNDFQKGDIAEGYSVSREKKESFPLTVTSAQKNPTAFYLCASSFRTGSFSGANVLTFGAGSRLTVL.

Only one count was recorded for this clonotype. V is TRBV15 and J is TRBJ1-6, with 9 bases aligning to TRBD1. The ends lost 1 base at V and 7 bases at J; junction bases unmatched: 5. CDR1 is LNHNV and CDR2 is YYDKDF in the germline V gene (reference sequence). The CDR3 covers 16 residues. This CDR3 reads CATSRVVGQGNSPLHF. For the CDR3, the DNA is TGTGCCACCAGCAGAGTAGTAGGACAGGGGAATTCACCCCTCCACTTT.

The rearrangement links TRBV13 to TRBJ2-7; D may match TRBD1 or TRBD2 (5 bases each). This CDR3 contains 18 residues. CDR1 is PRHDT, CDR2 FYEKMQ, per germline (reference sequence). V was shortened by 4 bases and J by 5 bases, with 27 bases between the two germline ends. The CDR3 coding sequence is TGTGCCAGCAGCTCCAGTCATGGACGATTCCGGGGCGTCGACGAGCAGTACTTC. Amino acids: CASSSSHGRFRGVDEQYF.

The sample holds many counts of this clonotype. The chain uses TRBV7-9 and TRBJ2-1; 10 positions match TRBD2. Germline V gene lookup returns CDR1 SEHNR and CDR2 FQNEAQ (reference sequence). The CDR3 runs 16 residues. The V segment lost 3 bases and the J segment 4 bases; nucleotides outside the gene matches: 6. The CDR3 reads CASSFGAGGPYNEQFF. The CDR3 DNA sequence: TGTGCCAGCAGCTTCGGAGCGGGAGGGCCTTACAATGAGCAGTTCTTC.

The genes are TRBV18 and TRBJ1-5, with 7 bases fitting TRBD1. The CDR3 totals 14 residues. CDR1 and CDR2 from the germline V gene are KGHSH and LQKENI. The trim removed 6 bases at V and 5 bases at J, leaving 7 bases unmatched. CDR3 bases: TGTGCCAGCTCTTTGGTGACAGGGTATCAGCCCCAGCATTTT. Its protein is CASSLVTGYQPQHF.

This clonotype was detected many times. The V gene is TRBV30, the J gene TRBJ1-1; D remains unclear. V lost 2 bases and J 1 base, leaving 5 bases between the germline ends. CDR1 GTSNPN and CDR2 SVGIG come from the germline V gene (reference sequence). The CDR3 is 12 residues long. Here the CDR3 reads CAWSRPNTEAFF. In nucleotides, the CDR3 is TGTGCCTGGAGTAGACCGAACACTGAAGCTTTCTTT.

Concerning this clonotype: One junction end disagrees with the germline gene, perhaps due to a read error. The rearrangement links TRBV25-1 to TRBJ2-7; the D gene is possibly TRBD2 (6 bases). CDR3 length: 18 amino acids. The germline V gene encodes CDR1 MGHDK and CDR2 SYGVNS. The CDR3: CASSRRPSSGADYYGQYF. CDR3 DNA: TGCGCCAGCAGCCGGAGGCCTTCCTCAGGAGCGGACTACTACGGGCAGTACTTC.

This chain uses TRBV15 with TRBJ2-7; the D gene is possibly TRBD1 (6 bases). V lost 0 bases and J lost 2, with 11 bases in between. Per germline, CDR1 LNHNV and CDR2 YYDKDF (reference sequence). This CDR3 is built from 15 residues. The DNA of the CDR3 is TGTGCCACCAGCAGAGATGGACAGTGGACCTACGAGCAGTACTTC. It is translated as CATSRDGQWTYEQYF.

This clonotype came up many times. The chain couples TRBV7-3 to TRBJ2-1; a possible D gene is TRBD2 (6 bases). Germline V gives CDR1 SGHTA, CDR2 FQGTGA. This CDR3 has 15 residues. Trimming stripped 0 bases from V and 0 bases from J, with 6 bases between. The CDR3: CASSLTRDSYNEQFF. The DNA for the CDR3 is TGTGCCAGCAGCTTAACGCGGGACTCCTACAATGAGCAGTTCTTC.